The T cell receptor (beta chain) described here comes from a study of T cells expressing NK-cell markers. Overall study findings and caveats: The study did not resolve the HCMV specificity of expanded NKG2C+ T cell clones.

CDR3 length equals 14 residues. Germline CDR1 is DFQATT and CDR2 is SNEGSKA (reference sequence). About this clonotype: What it binds is unknown.

Following a re-call of the 5' RACE reads, TCRdb has one entry per CDR3 protein and lacks DNA. The sample shows 5,000 to 6,500 distinct CDR3 sequences, and 50% to 75% sits with its ten largest clones. The chain uses TRBV20-1 and TRBJ2-7; TCRdb selects TRBD1, and the lack of DNA leaves this call unchecked. The TCR comes from a man younger than 35 in good health. The material sequenced was blood T cells: a sorted CD56 or NKG2C T cell subset, CD4+ or CD8+ T cells, or bulk PBMC T cells (not recorded which). CDR3 protein: CSASPPGSSYEQYF.